A single sample gave rise to the 17 T cell receptor beta chains below, sequenced in a study of shared clonotypes between healthy human individuals. Sequencing was performed with immunoSEQ multiplex PCR; in TCRdb, only in-frame clones are kept and a portion is missing. The table lists 100,000 or so clones, roughly half of them singletons. The sequenced sample consisted of PBMCs. The receptors originated from a woman aged 40-49 years in good health. Some clones in this sample may be carry-over from other donors' samples.

Points on this clone: The junction and the germline gene differ at one end; a read error may be behind it. This chain connects TRBV6-4 to TRBJ2-2; D possibly matches TRBD1 or TRBD2 (5 bases each). The CDR3 loop spans 14 amino acids. In germline, CDR1 is MRHNA, CDR2 SNTAGT. The CDR3 DNA reads TGTGCCAGCAGTGACCCAGGGAAAGACCGGGGAGCTGTTTTT. Translating gives CASSDPGKDRGAVF.

The CDR3 reads CASSEVGGNTIYF. As DNA, the CDR3 is TGTGCCAGCAGTGAAGTAGGAGGAAACACCATATATTTT. The J gene is TRBJ1-3, the V gene TRBV2; D ambiguous. Looked up from germline, CDR1 is SNHLY and CDR2 is FYNNEI. Between the trimmed V and J ends, which lost 1 base and 4 bases, there was a span of 5 bases. The length of the CDR3 is 13 residues.

This clone was detected a few times. For the CDR3, the DNA is TGTGCCTGGAGTGTACGGGGGGAGCTGTTTTTT. Its protein product is CAWSVRGELFF. This chain joins TRBV30 and TRBJ2-2, with D unresolved. Germline assignment: CDR1 GTSNPN and CDR2 SVGIG (reference sequence). This CDR3 has 11 residues. The V gene lost 0 bases and the J gene lost 8 bases, with 4 bases spanning the gap. Filled out from reference TRBV30 and TRBJ2-2, the complete variable domain reads SQTIHQWPATLVQPVGSPLSLECTVEGTSNPNLYWYRQAAGRGLQLLFYSVGIGQISSEVPQNLSASRPQDRQFILSSKKLLLSDSGFYLCAWSVRGELFFGEGSRLTVL.

The gene calls are TRBV5-1 and TRBJ2-1, with 11 bases lining up with TRBD2. V was clipped by 3 bases and J by 7 bases; unmatched bases: 6. This CDR3 has 15 amino acids. Germline V CDR1 and CDR2: SGHRS, YFSETQ. The CDR3 protein is CASSSIAGGPNEQFF. CDR3 sequence (DNA): TGCGCCAGCAGCTCCATAGCGGGAGGGCCGAATGAGCAGTTCTTC. Full variable domain (remainder filled in from reference TRBV5-1 and TRBJ2-1): KAGVTQTPRYLIKTRGQQVTLSCSPISGHRSVSWYQQTPGQGLQFLFEYFSETQRNKGNFPGRFSGRQFSNSRSEMNVSTLELGDSALYLCASSSIAGGPNEQFFGPGTRLTVL.

The rearrangement links TRBV20-1 to TRBJ2-5; 7 nucleotides line up with TRBD2. The germline CDR1 and CDR2 sequences are DFQATT and SNEGSKA (reference sequence). This CDR3 region has 11 residues. CDR3 protein: CSPRGGETQYF. In DNA, the CDR3 is TGCAGCCCCCGGGGAGGGGAGACCCAGTACTTC.

A word on this clone: Possible read error: a much larger clone is one base away. The rearrangement links TRBV10-2 to TRBJ1-4; D unresolved. The CDR3 consists of 13 residues. V was shortened by 4 bases and J by 7 bases, with 10 bases between the two germline ends. Germline CDR1 is WSHSY and CDR2 is SAAADI. This CDR3 is CASSGSASEKLFF. The CDR3 DNA reads TGCGCCAGCAGTGGCTCCGCTAGTGAAAAACTGTTTTTT.

J is TRBJ1-2 and V is TRBV29-1, with TRBD1 identical over 9 bases. V shed 6 bases and J 0 bases; nucleotides not matched to a gene: 5. The CDR3 is 14 amino acids. Germline V CDR1 and CDR2: SQVTM, ANQGSEA. DNA for the CDR3: TGCAGCGTCAGCGGGGACAGGGCTAACTATGGCTACACCTTC. Translating gives CSVSGDRANYGYTF.

This clone has a handful of counts. The sample has other DNA sequences that encode this CDR3 too. J is TRBJ2-7 and V is TRBV6-5; TRBD2 matches at 8 bases. Germline trimming cut 6 bases from V and 0 bases from J; bases unmatched to any gene: 7. CDR1 and CDR2 from the germline V gene are MNHEY and SVGAGI. This CDR3 contains 15 residues. CDR3 amino acids: CASRESGRVSYEQYF. CDR3 in DNA: TGTGCCAGCAGAGAAAGCGGGAGAGTCTCCTACGAGCAGTACTTC.

The chain carries TRBV7-8 and TRBJ2-7, with D possibly being TRBD1 or TRBD2 (5 bases each). V dropped 10 bases and J dropped 4 bases, with 17 bases sitting between them. This CDR3 is built from 13 residues. CDR1 is SGHVS, CDR2 FQNEAQ, per germline. The CDR3 sequence: CATFGTPEYEQYF. DNA for the CDR3: TGTGCCACGTTCGGGACGCCAGAGTACGAGCAGTACTTC.

The chain is built from TRBV6-5 and TRBJ1-5; D gene uncertain. This CDR3 contains 13 residues. Per germline, CDR1 MNHEY and CDR2 SVGAGI. Trimming removed 6 bases at V and 0 bases at J, with 6 bases between. The CDR3 sequence is CASSRYSNQPQHF. CDR3 nucleotide sequence: TGTGCCAGCAGCCGGTATAGCAATCAGCCCCAGCATTTT.

The chain couples TRBV11-2 to TRBJ1-1; tentatively, D is TRBD1 (5 bases). The CDR3 has 13 residues. V lost 1 base to trimming and J lost 4 bases, with 7 bases between them. The germline gives CDR1 SGHAT, CDR2 FQNNGV. The CDR3 nucleotides read TGTGCCAGCAGCTTAGTGGGGGGCACTGAAGCTTTCTTT. Translated, it gives CASSLVGGTEAFF.

This chain links TRBV7-2 with TRBJ2-7; possibly TRBD2 for D (6 bases). Germline assignment: CDR1 SGHTA and CDR2 FQGNSA. The CDR3 sequence is 17 residues long. V lost 4 bases and J 2 bases, leaving 21 bases between the germline ends. CDR3 region: CASSSSGWGRRAYEQYF. The CDR3 nucleotides read TGTGCCAGCAGCTCCAGCGGGTGGGGGAGAAGGGCCTACGAGCAGTACTTC.

The rearrangement uses TRBV29-1 and TRBJ2-1; 11 bases map to TRBD2. Trimming at V came to 6 bases and at J to 8 bases, leaving 9 bases not matched to a gene. The CDR3 loop spans 14 amino acids. CDR1 SQVTM and CDR2 ANQGSEA come from the germline V gene. The CDR3, as DNA: TGCAGCGTCGTCACTAGCGGGAGTGGCGATGAGCAGTTCTTC. It is translated as CSVVTSGSGDEQFF.

The J gene is TRBJ1-1, the V gene TRBV29-1, with 8 bases matching TRBD1. The germline gives CDR1 SQVTM, CDR2 ANQGSEA. The CDR3 sequence is 13 residues long. V was pared by 6 bases and J by 1 base, with 4 bases of the junction left unmatched. The CDR3 sequence: CSVTGTGNTEAFF. CDR3 nucleotide sequence: TGCAGCGTCACAGGGACAGGGAACACTGAAGCTTTCTTT.

This clone was counted ten times or more. At the DNA level, this CDR3 is encoded by other sequences in the same sample as well. The chain combines TRBV30 with TRBJ2-2; TRBD2 matches 7 bases. The CDR3 consists of 16 residues. CDR1 and CDR2 (germline): GTSNPN, SVGIG (reference sequence). J gave up 6 bases and V 0 bases, and 10 bases lay outside the gene matches. The CDR3 DNA reads TGTGCCTGGAGTGTATCTGGGGGAGGGTTTCCCGGGGAGCTGTTTTTT. This translates into CAWSVSGGGFPGELFF.

This rearrangement joins TRBV4-3 to TRBJ1-4; 7 nucleotides agree with TRBD1. The CDR3 covers 15 residues. CDR1 LGHNA and CDR2 YSLEER come from the germline V gene. V shed 4 bases, J shed 7 bases, and the junction held 9 bases outside the gene matches. CDR3 sequence (DNA): TGCGCCAGCAGCCGTACAGGGGCGCAGGGTGAAAAACTGTTTTTT. Amino acid sequence: CASSRTGAQGEKLFF.

The chain joins TRBV7-3 to TRBJ2-1; D is unresolved. This CDR3 is built from 14 residues. With 2 bases removed from V and 5 bases from J, the gap between germline ends came to 10 bases. Germline CDR1 is SGHTA and CDR2 is FQGTGA. The CDR3 is CASSLARTDNEQFF. CDR3 bases: TGTGCCAGCAGCTTAGCCAGGACGGACAATGAGCAGTTCTTC.